A single sample is the source of the 4 T cell receptor beta chains below, sequenced in a study of blood T cell repertoires in COVID-19. Only in-frame clones appear in the TCRdb table, and some are missing; sequencing was by immunoSEQ multiplex PCR. In the table there are some 300,000 clones, about 88% of which are singletons. The material sequenced was PBMCs or T cells enriched from blood (not recorded which). These receptors came from a woman younger than 45 who had recovered from COVID-19.

The V call is TRBV11-2, the J call TRBJ1-1; TRBD1 is a possible D gene (6 bases). This CDR3 spans 15 amino acids. V was clipped by 1 base and J by 3 bases, with 12 bases between them. Germline CDR1 SGHAT, CDR2 FQNNGV. CDR3 coding DNA: TGTGCCAGCAGCTTAGTGGCACAGGGCCACACTGAAGCTTTCTTT. Translated, it gives CASSLVAQGHTEAFF.

This clone was recorded once. The rearrangement joins TRBV28 to TRBJ1-1; a possible D gene is TRBD1 (6 bases). Trimming took off 4 bases at V and 10 bases at J, with 19 bases between the two ends. Germline V gene data show CDR1 as MDHEN and CDR2 as SYDVKM. The CDR3 runs to 14 residues. CDR3 nucleotide sequence: TGTGCCAGCAGTTCGCCCTCAGGGGTAGTTCCAGCTTTCTTT. Translation: CASSSPSGVVPAFF.

The chain couples TRBV6-5 to TRBJ2-1; TRBD1 agrees at 8 bases. CDR1 and CDR2 from the germline V gene are MNHEY and SVGAGI. The CDR3 totals 14 residues. Trimming took 4 bases from V and 7 from J; bases not matched to a gene: 6. Written as DNA, the CDR3 is TGTGCCAGCAGTTCCTCTCGGACAGGGAATGAGCAGTTCTTC. It is translated as CASSSSRTGNEQFF.

The chain combines TRBV5-1 with TRBJ2-1; the D gene is possibly TRBD2 (6 bases). Trimming removed 4 bases at V and 7 bases at J, with 15 bases between. The CDR3 runs 14 residues. The germline gives CDR1 SGHRS, CDR2 YFSETQ. CDR3 amino acids: CASSEGTSPNEQFF. For the CDR3, the DNA is TGCGCCAGCAGCGAGGGGACTTCTCCTAATGAGCAGTTCTTC. Full variable domain (outside the CDR3, taken from reference TRBV5-1 and TRBJ2-1): KAGVTQTPRYLIKTRGQQVTLSCSPISGHRSVSWYQQTPGQGLQFLFEYFSETQRNKGNFPGRFSGRQFSNSRSEMNVSTLELGDSALYLCASSEGTSPNEQFFGPGTRLTVL.